This TCR beta chain was retrieved from a study of shared clonotypes between healthy human individuals. TCRdb keeps only in-frame clones here, not all; method: immunoSEQ multiplex PCR. The sample includes about 2.4 million clones, around 90% seen only once; the top ten take roughly 0.15%. Study results and caveats: Compared with memory subsets, naive subsets generally had larger estimated richness. Unshared clonotypes carried lower generation probabilities than those common to all four donors.

Concerning this clone: Its antigen is undetermined.

CDR3 size: 13 residues. V lost 7 bases to trimming and J lost 0 bases, with 11 bases between them. Germline CDR1 reads SGHRS; CDR2 reads YFSETQ. The TCR originated in a man in his late teens or twenties in good health. The sequencing input was naive CD4+ T cells sorted from blood. The subset was: CD45RA+ positively selected. The chain has TRBV5-1 and TRBJ2-7; D not certain. CDR3 loop: CASRFPNSYEQYF. CDR3 in DNA: TGCGCCAGCCGATTTCCTAACTCCTACGAGCAGTACTTC.